A single sample is the source of the 20 T cell receptor beta chains below, sequenced in a study of blood T cell repertoires in COVID-19 (dated by TCRdb to 2020 to 2021). Receptor amplification or capture employed the immunoSEQ multiplex PCR assay. This is the immuneACCESS table as TCRdb keeps it, with only in-frame sequences that have V and J called. A part of the clones is gone; compared with another copy, unresolved V genes explain less than half, and the rest is unexplained. The sample records about 430,000 clones, around 91% of which are singletons. The ten most abundant clones make up approximately 1.2% of the sample. Source material: PBMCs or T cells enriched from blood (not recorded which). These receptors all come from a man aged 30 to 45 who had recovered from COVID-19.

This clone was seen only once. This chain links TRBV5-1 with TRBJ1-5; 7 bases fit TRBD1. The germline V gene encodes CDR1 SGHRS and CDR2 YFSETQ. This CDR3 is built from 16 residues. Losses at the gene ends were 4 bases for V and 8 bases for J; bases not matched to a gene: 15. Written as DNA, the CDR3 is TGCGCCAGCAGCCCCGGGGACCGGGACAGTGTAGAGCCCCAGCATTTT. Its protein is CASSPGDRDSVEPQHF.

The V call is TRBV5-1, the J call TRBJ2-1, with 8 positions matching TRBD1. V shed 3 bases, J shed 1 base, and the junction held 6 bases outside the gene matches. Per the germline V gene, CDR1 is SGHRS and CDR2 is YFSETQ. CDR3 length: 16 amino acids. CDR3 protein: CASSWTGFLSYNEQFF. The CDR3 DNA sequence: TGCGCCAGCAGCTGGACAGGGTTTCTGTCCTACAATGAGCAGTTCTTC.

In regard to this clone: Distinct nucleotide sequences in the sample also encode this CDR3. This chain uses TRBV12-3 or TRBV12-4 with TRBJ2-7, with D tentatively TRBD1 (5 bases). The CDR3 has 12 amino acids. The V end was cut by 2 bases, the J end by 3 bases, with 5 bases between. The CDR3 spells CASSLQGYEQYF. DNA for the CDR3: TGTGCCAGCAGTTTACAGGGCTACGAGCAGTACTTC.

Worth noting for this clone: Germline is not matched at one junction end, which may reflect a read error. The genes are TRBV18 and TRBJ1-5, with 7 bases matching TRBD1. This CDR3 region has 14 residues. From germline, CDR1 is KGHSH and CDR2 LQKENI. DNA for the CDR3: TGTGCCAGCTCACCATTAGGGGGCAACCAGCCCCAGCATTTT. Its translation: CASSPLGGNQPQHF.

CDR3 coding DNA: TGTGCCAGCAGCTTGGGACTGGAGGCCTACGAGCAGTACTTC. Translation gives CASSLGLEAYEQYF. The rearrangement joins TRBV7-2 to TRBJ2-7; the D gene is possibly TRBD2 (6 bases). Trimming removed 3 bases from V and 2 bases from J, with 11 bases in between. Germline values: CDR1 SGHTA, CDR2 FQGNSA. The CDR3 has 14 amino acids.

This clone was recorded a few times. The V and J genes are TRBV28 and TRBJ1-1, with D maybe TRBD1 (6 bases). CDR3 length: 15 residues. In germline, CDR1 is MDHEN, CDR2 SYDVKM. V was shortened by 6 bases and J by 0 bases, with 14 bases between the two germline ends. The CDR3 reads CASSAGAAMNTEAFF. CDR3 sequence (DNA): TGTGCCAGCAGCGCGGGGGCAGCGATGAACACTGAAGCTTTCTTT. Based on the CDR3 plus reference TRBV28 and TRBJ1-1, the full variable domain is DVKVTQSSRYLVKRTGEKVFLECVQDMDHENMFWYRQDPGLGLRLIYFSYDVKMKEKGDIPEGYSVSREKKERFSLILESASTNQTSMYLCASSAGAAMNTEAFFGQGTRLTVV.

The DNA for the CDR3 is TGCAGTGGTCAGGGGGCTGGAGGCTACACCTTC. Amino acid sequence: CSGQGAGGYTF. The rearrangement uses TRBV20-1 and TRBJ1-2; 8 bases fit TRBD1. This CDR3 contains 11 residues. V lost 7 bases to trimming and J lost 8 bases; unmatched junction nucleotides: 6. Per germline, CDR1 DFQATT and CDR2 SNEGSKA (reference sequence).

This clone was seen just once. The J gene is TRBJ2-7, the V gene TRBV4-1; D may be TRBD2 (6 bases). The length of the CDR3 is 13 residues. The V gene lost 1 base and the J gene lost 5 bases, with 9 bases spanning the gap. The germline V gene encodes CDR1 MGHRA and CDR2 YSYEKL. The DNA for the CDR3 is TGCGCCAGCAGCCAAGTCACGGGGGACGAGCAGTACTTC. It codes for CASSQVTGDEQYF.

This rearrangement joins TRBV5-5 to TRBJ1-5, with D hard to call. In germline, CDR1 is SGHKS, CDR2 YYEKEE (reference sequence). The CDR3 is made up of 15 amino acids. V was shortened by 0 bases and J by 6 bases, with 13 bases between the two germline ends. For the CDR3, the DNA is TGTGCCAGCAGCTTGGGCCTCGGGGTTAGTCAGCCCCAGCATTTT. It yields the protein CASSLGLGVSQPQHF.

The rearrangement links TRBV7-2 to TRBJ1-6; D is unclear. The CDR3 is 17 amino acids. Germline CDR1 is SGHTA and CDR2 is FQGNSA. Trimming removed 1 base from V and 6 bases from J, with 16 bases in between. In DNA, the CDR3 is TGTGCCAGCAGCTTAGTGCAGCTTACCGGGGTTAATTCACCCCTCCACTTT. Its protein product is CASSLVQLTGVNSPLHF.

This chain links TRBV27 with TRBJ2-3; weak D call: TRBD2 (6 bases). The CDR3 spans 15 residues. Germline assignment: CDR1 MNHEY and CDR2 SMNVEV (reference sequence). V was cut by 6 bases and J by 8 bases, with 21 bases left in between. CDR3 protein: CASSLRGGTQGTQYF. The CDR3 DNA is TGTGCCAGCAGCCTACGTGGGGGGACTCAAGGTACGCAGTATTTT.

This chain joins TRBV7-8 and TRBJ1-3; 7 bases match TRBD1. The trim removed 5 bases at V and 0 bases at J, leaving 10 bases unmatched. CDR3 length: 17 residues. The V gene's germline CDR1 is SGHVS and CDR2 FQNEAQ. In nucleotides, the CDR3 is TGTGCCAGCAGCATGACCGGGACAGCACTCTCTGGAAACACCATATATTTT. Protein sequence: CASSMTGTALSGNTIYF.

This clone is a singleton in its sample. V usage is TRBV7-2 and J usage is TRBJ2-3; TRBD1 might be the D (7 bases). CDR1 and CDR2 from the germline V gene are SGHTA and FQGNSA. V lost 3 bases to trimming and J lost 0 bases, with 13 bases between them. The CDR3 has 16 amino acids. CDR3 nucleotide sequence: TGTGCCAGCAGCTTCCGGGGGACAGCTAGCACAGATACGCAGTATTTT. Translated, it gives CASSFRGTASTDTQYF.

The J gene is TRBJ1-2, the V gene TRBV6-5; no firm D call. The germline V and J ends were trimmed by 6 bases and 8 bases, with 13 bases remaining between them. This CDR3 region has 12 residues. Germline V gene sequence: CDR1 MNHEY, CDR2 SVGAGI. This chain's CDR3 is CASREGIRGYTF. In DNA form, the CDR3 reads TGTGCCAGCAGAGAGGGAATAAGAGGCTACACCTTC.

The chain has TRBV5-4 and TRBJ2-7, with 12 bases fitting TRBD1. CDR1 and CDR2 (germline): SGHNT, YYREEE (reference sequence). The CDR3 is made up of 14 amino acids. Unmatched junction bases numbered 5, after V lost 4 bases and J lost 6 bases. The DNA for the CDR3 is TGTGCCAGCAGCCCCGGGACAGGGGGCGGCGAGCAGTACTTC. Amino acid sequence: CASSPGTGGGEQYF.

V and J are TRBV19 and TRBJ1-1; TRBD1 matches 7 bases. The V and J ends lost 0 bases and 0 bases, in that order; junction bases with no gene match: 7. This CDR3 has 17 amino acids. The germline gives CDR1 LNHDA, CDR2 SQIVND (reference sequence). This chain's CDR3 is CASSIDRGRGMNTEAFF. The CDR3, as DNA: TGTGCCAGTAGTATAGATAGGGGCAGGGGGATGAACACTGAAGCTTTCTTT.

This CDR3 is CASSLWWASNSPLHF. The DNA of the CDR3 is TGTGCCAGCAGTTTATGGTGGGCATCCAATTCACCCCTCCACTTT. The rearrangement joins TRBV28 to TRBJ1-6; D gene unclear. The CDR3 loop spans 15 amino acids. V was pared by 0 bases and J by 7 bases, with 10 bases between. CDR1 and CDR2 (germline): MDHEN, SYDVKM.

The genes are TRBV5-1 and TRBJ1-1; D perhaps matches TRBD1 (5 bases). CDR3 length: 15 residues. Trimming pared 4 bases from V and 1 base from J, leaving 14 bases between. CDR1 is SGHRS, CDR2 YFSETQ, per germline. The CDR3 DNA is TGCGCCAGCAGCCCCTCTTCAGGGTGGAACACTGAAGCTTTCTTT. Amino acids: CASSPSSGWNTEAFF.

The chain uses TRBV5-6 and TRBJ2-7, with 8 positions matching TRBD2. CDR1 is SGHDT, CDR2 YYEEEE, per germline. This CDR3 has 13 residues. The junction had 7 bases not matched to a gene; V was cut back by 2 bases and J by 9 bases. The DNA of the CDR3 is TGTGCCAGCAGCTTTCAGGAGGCGGGAGGGCAGTACTTC. It yields the protein CASSFQEAGGQYF.

In this sample, this clone turned up a few times. The rearrangement links TRBV11-2 to TRBJ1-2, with D perhaps matching TRBD1 (6 bases). Germline assignment: CDR1 SGHAT and CDR2 FQNNGV. The CDR3 has 14 amino acids. V dropped 0 bases and J dropped 3 bases, with 8 bases sitting between them. CDR3 coding DNA: TGTGCCAGCAGCTTAGAGAGGACAGACTATGGCTACACCTTC. It translates to CASSLERTDYGYTF.